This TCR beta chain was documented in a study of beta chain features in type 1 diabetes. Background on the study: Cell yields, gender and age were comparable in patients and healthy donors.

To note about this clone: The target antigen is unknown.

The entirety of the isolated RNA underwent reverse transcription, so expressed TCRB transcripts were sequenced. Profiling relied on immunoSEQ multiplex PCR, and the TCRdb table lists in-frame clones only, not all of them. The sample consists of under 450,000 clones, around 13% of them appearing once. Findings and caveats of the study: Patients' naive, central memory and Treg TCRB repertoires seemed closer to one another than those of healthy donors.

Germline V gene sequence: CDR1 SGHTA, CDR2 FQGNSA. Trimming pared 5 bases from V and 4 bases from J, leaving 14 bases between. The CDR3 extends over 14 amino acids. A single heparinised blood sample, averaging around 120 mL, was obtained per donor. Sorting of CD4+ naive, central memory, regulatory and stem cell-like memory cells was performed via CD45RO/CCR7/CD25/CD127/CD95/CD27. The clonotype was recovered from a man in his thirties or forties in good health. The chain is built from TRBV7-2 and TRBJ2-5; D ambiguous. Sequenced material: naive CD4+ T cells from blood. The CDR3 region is CASSAFKVPETQYF. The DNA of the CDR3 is TGTGCCAGCAGCGCCTTTAAGGTCCCAGAGACCCAGTACTTC.